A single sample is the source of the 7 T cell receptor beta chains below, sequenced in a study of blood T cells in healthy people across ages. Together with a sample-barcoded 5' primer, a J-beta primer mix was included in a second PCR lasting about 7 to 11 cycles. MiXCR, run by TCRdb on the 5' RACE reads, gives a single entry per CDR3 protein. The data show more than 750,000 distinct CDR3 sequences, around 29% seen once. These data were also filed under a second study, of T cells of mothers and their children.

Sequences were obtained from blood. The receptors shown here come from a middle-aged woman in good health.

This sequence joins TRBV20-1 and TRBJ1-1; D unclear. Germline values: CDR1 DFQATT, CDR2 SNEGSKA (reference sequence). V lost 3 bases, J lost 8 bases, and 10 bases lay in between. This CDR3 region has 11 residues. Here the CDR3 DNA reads TGCAGTGCTAGGTCGGGTTCAGAAGCTTTCTTT. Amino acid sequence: CSARSGSEAFF.

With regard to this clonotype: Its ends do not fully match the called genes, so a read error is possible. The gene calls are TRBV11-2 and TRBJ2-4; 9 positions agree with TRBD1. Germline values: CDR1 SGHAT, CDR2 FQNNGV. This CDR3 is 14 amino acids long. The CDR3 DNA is TGTGCCAGCGGCTTAGGGACAGGGAAAAACATTCAGTACTTC. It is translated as CASGLGTGKNIQYF.

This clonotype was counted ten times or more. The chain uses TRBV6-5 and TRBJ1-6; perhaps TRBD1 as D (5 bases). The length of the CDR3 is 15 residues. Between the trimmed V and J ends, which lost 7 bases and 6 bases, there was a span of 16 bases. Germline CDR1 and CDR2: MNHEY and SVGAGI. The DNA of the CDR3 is TGTGCCAGCAATCGACAGTTCTTGGGTAATTCACCCCTCCACTTT. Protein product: CASNRQFLGNSPLHF.

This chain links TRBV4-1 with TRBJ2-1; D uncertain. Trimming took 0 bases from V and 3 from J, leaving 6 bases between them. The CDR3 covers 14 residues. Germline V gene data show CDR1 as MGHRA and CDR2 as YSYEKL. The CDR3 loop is CASSQDPLYNEQFF. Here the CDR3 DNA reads TGCGCCAGCAGCCAAGATCCCCTCTACAATGAGCAGTTCTTC.

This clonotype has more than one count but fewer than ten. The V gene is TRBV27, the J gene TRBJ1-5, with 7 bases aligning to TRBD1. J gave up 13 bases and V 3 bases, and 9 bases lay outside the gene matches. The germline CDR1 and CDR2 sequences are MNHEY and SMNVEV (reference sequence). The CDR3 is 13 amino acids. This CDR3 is CASSFGQGGIQHF. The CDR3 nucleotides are TGTGCCAGCAGTTTCGGTCAGGGGGGTATTCAGCATTTT.

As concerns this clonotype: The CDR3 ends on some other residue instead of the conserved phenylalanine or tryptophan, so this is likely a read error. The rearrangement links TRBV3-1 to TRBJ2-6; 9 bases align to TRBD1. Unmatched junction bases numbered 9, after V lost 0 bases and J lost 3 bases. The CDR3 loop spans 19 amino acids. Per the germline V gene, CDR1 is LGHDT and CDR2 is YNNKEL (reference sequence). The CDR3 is CASSQDGDRATFGANVLTV. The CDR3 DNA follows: TGTGCCAGCAGCCAAGATGGGGACAGGGCCACTTTTGGGGCCAACGTCCTGACTGTC.

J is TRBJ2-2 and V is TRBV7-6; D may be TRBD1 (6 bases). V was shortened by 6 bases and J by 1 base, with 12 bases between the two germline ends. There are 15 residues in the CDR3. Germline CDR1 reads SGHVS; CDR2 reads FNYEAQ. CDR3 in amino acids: CASRSETGNTGELFF. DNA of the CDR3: TGTGCCAGCAGGTCCGAGACAGGGAACACCGGGGAGCTGTTTTTT. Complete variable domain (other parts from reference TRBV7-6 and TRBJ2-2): GAGVSQSPRYKVTKRGQDVALRCDPISGHVSLYWYRQALGQGPEFLTYFNYEAQQDKSGLPNDRFSAERPEGSISTLTIQRTEQRDSAMYRCASRSETGNTGELFFGEGSRLTVL.